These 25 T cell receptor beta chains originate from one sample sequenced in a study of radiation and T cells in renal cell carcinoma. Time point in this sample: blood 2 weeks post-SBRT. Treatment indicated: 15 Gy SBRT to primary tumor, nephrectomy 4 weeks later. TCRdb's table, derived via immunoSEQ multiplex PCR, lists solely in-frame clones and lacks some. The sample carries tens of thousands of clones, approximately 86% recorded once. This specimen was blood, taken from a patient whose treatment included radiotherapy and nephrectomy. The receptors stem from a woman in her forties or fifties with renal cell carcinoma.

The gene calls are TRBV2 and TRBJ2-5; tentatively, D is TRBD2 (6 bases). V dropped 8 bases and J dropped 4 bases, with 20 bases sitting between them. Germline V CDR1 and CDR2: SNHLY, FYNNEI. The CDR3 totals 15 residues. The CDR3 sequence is CASGKGTLGGETQYF. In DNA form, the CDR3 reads TGTGCCAGCGGTAAGGGGACTCTAGGAGGAGAGACCCAGTACTTC.

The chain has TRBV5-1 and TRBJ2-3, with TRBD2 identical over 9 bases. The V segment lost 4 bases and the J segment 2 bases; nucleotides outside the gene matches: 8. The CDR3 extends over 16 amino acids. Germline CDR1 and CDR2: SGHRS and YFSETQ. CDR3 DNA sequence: TGCGCCAGCAGCATCATAGCGGGGGCGAACACAGATACGCAGTATTTT. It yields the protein CASSIIAGANTDTQYF.

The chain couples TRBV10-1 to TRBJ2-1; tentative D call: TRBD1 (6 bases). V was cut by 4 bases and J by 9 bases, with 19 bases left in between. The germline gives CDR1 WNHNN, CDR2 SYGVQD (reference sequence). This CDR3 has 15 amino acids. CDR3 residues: CASSGGQRTPGEQFF. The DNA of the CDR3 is TGCGCCAGCAGTGGGGGGCAGCGGACACCCGGTGAGCAGTTCTTC.

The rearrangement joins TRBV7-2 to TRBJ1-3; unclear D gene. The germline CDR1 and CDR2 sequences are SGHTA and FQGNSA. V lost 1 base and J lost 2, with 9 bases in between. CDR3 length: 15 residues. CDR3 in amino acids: CASSLERGTGNTIYF. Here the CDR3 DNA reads TGTGCCAGCAGCTTAGAAAGAGGAACTGGAAACACCATATATTTT.

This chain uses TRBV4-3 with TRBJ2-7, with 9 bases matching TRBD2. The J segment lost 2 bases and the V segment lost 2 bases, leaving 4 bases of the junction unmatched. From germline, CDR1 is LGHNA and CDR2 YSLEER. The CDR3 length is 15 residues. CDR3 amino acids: CASSQRAGGPYEQYF. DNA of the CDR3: TGCGCCAGCAGCCAACGAGCGGGAGGCCCCTACGAGCAGTACTTC.

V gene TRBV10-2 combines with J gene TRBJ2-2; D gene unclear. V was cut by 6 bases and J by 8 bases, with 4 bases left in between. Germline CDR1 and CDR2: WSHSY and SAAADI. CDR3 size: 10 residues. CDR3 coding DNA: TGCGCCAGCAGACGGGGGGAGCTGTTTTTT. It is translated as CASRRGELFF.

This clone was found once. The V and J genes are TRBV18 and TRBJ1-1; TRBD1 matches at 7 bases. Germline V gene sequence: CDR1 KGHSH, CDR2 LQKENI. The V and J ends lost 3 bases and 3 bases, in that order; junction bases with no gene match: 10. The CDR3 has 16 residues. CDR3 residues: CASSPTGDVIDTEAFF. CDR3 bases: TGTGCCAGCTCACCTACAGGGGACGTCATTGACACTGAAGCTTTCTTT.

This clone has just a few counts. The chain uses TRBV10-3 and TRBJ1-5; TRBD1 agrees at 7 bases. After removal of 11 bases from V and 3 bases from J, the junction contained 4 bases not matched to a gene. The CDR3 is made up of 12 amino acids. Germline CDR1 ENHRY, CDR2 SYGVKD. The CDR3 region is CAAGTDNQPQHF. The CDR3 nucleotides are TGTGCCGCCGGGACAGACAATCAGCCCCAGCATTTT.

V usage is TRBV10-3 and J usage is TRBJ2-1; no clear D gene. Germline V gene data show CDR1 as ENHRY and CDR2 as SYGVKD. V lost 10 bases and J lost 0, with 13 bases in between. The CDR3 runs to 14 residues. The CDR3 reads CATQETASYNEQFF. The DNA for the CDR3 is TGTGCCACCCAAGAGACCGCCTCCTACAATGAGCAGTTCTTC.

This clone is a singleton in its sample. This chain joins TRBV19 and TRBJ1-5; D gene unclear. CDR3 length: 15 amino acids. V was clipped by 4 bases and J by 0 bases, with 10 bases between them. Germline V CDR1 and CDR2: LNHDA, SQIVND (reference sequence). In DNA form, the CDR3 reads TGTGCCAGTAGTACGGCAGGCCCTAGCAATCAGCCCCAGCATTTT. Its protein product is CASSTAGPSNQPQHF.

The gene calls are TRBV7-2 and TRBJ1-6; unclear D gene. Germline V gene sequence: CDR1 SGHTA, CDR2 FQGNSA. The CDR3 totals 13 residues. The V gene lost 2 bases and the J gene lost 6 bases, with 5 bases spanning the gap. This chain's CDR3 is CASSLSLNSPLHF. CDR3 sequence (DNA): TGTGCCAGCAGCTTAAGTCTTAATTCACCCCTCCACTTT.

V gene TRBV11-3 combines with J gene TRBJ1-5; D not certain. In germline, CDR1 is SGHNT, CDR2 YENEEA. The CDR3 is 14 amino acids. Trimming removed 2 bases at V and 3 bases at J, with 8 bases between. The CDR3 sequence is CASSLRQPNQPQHF. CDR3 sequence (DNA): TGTGCCAGCAGCTTACGGCAGCCCAATCAGCCCCAGCATTTT.

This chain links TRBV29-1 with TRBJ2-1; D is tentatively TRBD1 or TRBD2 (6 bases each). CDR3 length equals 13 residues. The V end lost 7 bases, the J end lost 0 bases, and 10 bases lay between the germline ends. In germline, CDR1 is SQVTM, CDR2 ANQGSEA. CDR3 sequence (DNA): TGCAGCGGAGGGGGGAGCTCCTACAATGAGCAGTTCTTC. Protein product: CSGGGSSYNEQFF.

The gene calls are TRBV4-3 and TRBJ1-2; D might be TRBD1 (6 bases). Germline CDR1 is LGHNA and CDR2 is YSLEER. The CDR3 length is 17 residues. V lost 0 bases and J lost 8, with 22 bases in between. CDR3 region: CASSQDWGQVNPLGYTF. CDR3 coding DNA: TGCGCCAGCAGCCAAGACTGGGGGCAGGTTAATCCCCTCGGCTACACCTTC.

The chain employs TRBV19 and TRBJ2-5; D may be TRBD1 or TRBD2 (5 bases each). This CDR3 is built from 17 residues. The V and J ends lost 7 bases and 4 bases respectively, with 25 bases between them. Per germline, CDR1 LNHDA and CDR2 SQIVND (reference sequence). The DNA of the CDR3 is TGTGCCAGTAAGGTTGGGGGAAGTGGGGGAGTATTAGAGACCCAGTACTTC. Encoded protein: CASKVGGSGGVLETQYF.

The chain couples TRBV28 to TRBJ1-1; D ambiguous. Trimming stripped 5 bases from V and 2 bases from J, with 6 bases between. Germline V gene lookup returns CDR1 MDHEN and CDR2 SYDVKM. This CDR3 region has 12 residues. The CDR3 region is CASSTRNTEAFF. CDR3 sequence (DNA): TGTGCCAGCAGTACAAGAAACACTGAAGCTTTCTTT.

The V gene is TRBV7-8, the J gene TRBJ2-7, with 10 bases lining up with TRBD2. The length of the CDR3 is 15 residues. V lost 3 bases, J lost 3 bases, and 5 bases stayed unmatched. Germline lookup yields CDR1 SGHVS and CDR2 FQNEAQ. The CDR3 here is CASSFGLAESYEQYF. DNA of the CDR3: TGTGCCAGCAGCTTCGGACTAGCGGAGAGCTACGAGCAGTACTTC. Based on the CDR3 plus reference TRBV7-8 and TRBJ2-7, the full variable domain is GAGVSQSPRYKVAKRGQDVALRCDPISGHVSLFWYQQALGQGPEFLTYFQNEAQLDKSGLPSDRFFAERPEGSVSTLKIQRTQQEDSAVYLCASSFGLAESYEQYFGPGTRLTVT.

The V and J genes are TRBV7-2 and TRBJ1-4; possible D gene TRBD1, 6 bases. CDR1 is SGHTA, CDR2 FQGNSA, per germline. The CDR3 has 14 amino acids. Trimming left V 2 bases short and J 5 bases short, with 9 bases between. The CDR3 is CASSLTGLNEKLFF. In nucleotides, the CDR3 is TGTGCCAGCAGCTTAACAGGGTTGAATGAAAAACTGTTTTTT. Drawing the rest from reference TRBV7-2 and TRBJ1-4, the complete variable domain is GAGVSQSPSNKVTEKGKDVELRCDPISGHTALYWYRQSLGQGLEFLIYFQGNSAPDKSGLPSDRFSAERTGGSVSTLTIQRTQQEDSAVYLCASSLTGLNEKLFFGSGTQLSVL.

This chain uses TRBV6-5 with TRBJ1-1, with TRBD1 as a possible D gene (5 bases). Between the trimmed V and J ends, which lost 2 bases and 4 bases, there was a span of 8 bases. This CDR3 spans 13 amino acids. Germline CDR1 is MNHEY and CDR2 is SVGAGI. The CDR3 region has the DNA TGTGCCAGCAGTTACACGGGGGGCACTGAAGCTTTCTTT. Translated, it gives CASSYTGGTEAFF.

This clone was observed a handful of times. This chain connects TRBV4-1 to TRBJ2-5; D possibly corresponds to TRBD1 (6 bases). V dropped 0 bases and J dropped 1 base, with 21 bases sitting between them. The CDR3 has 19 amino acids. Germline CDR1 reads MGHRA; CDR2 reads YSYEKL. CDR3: CASSQDPGAVSTGQETQYF. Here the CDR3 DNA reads TGCGCCAGCAGCCAAGATCCAGGGGCGGTATCTACGGGCCAAGAGACCCAGTACTTC.

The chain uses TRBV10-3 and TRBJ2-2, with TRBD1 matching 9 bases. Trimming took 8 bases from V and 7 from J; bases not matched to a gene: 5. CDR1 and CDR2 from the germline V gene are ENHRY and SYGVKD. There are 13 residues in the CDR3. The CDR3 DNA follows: TGTGCCATCGCCGGACAGGGGAACGGGGAGCTGTTTTTT. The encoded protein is CAIAGQGNGELFF.

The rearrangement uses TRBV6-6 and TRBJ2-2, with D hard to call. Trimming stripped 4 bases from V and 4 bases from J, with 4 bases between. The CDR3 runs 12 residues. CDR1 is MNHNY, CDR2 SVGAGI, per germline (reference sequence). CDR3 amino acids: CASSFLTGELFF. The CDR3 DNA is TGTGCCAGCAGTTTTCTCACCGGGGAGCTGTTTTTT.

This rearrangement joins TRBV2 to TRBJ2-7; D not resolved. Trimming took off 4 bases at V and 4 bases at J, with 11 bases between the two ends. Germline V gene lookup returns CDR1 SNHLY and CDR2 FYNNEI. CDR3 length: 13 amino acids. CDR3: CASSGYSWYEQYF. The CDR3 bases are TGTGCCAGCAGTGGTTACAGCTGGTACGAGCAGTACTTC.

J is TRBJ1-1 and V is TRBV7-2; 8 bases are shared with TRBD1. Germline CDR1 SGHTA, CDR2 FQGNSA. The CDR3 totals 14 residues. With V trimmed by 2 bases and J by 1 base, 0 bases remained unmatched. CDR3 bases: TGTGCCAGCAGCTTAACAGGGGGGAACACTGAAGCTTTCTTT. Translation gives CASSLTGGNTEAFF.

The CDR3 sequence is CASSLDPNTEAFF. CDR3 nucleotides: TGTGCCAGCAGCTTAGACCCGAACACTGAAGCTTTCTTT. The gene calls are TRBV11-3 and TRBJ1-1; no clear D gene. Germline CDR1 reads SGHNT; CDR2 reads YENEEA. This CDR3 is built from 13 residues. The ends were cut back, 0 bases at V and 1 base at J, with 3 bases in the middle.